The clone carrying this T cell receptor (beta chain) was counted only a few times. Its antigen is still unknown. In the same sample, other DNA sequences code for this CDR3. All of the isolated RNA was reverse transcribed, so expressed TCRB transcripts were sequenced. Method: immunoSEQ multiplex PCR; TCRdb's copy keeps in-frame clones and lacks some. The sample gives some 350,000 clones, about 13% of which show up once; about 0.016% is in the top ten. This sample is part of a study of beta chain features in type 1 diabetes. Study-level results: Among all four CD4+ subsets, Type 1 diabetes patients had TCRB CDR3s that were moderately but significantly shorter.

The germline V gene has CDR1 SEHNR and CDR2 FQNEAQ (reference sequence). The CDR3 sequence is 14 residues long. V lost 5 bases and J lost 2; bases outside the gene matches: 3. The sequenced sample was naive CD4+ T cells from blood. The sequence derives from a woman under 30 with type 1 diabetes. The V gene is TRBV7-9, the J gene TRBJ2-7; 10 bases match TRBD1. Here the CDR3 DNA reads TGTGCCAGCAGCCCAGGACAGGGGGCCTACGAGCAGTACTTC. Residues: CASSPGQGAYEQYF. Full variable domain (remainder filled in from reference TRBV7-9 and TRBJ2-7): DTGVSQNPRHKITKRGQNVTFRCDPISEHNRLYWYRQTLGQGPEFLTYFQNEAQLEKSRLLSDRFSAERPKGSFSTLEIQRTEQGDSAMYLCASSPGQGAYEQYFGPGTRLTVT.